The present entry profiles one T cell receptor beta chain with its context. The data are from a study of cytomegalovirus exposure and HLA in healthy donors. J was trimmed by 6 bases and V by 0 bases; bases with no gene match: 7. From germline, CDR1 is SGHRS and CDR2 YFSETQ. CDR3 size: 16 residues. The PCR contained 60 Vbeta and 13 Jbeta primers. The data were produced by immunoSEQ multiplex PCR, yet TCRdb's version contains in-frame clones alone and is incomplete. The repertoire holds around 130,000 clones, with 60% to 80% as singletons. J is TRBJ2-2 and V is TRBV5-1; 8 bases map to TRBD1. What was sequenced was PBMCs. The sequence derives from a woman aged 55-69 years in good health and CMV-seronegative. The CDR3 nucleotides read TGCGCCAGCAGCTTGGAAGGGACAGGTGGCTCCGGGGAGCTGTTTTTT. Residues: CASSLEGTGGSGELFF.